This T cell receptor beta chain derives from a study of blood T cell repertoires in COVID-19. In the study overall: T cells, B-cell-depleted T cells, or PBMCs supplied cDNA or gDNA.

Authors' analysis steps: Reference gene primer amplification gave estimated nucleated cell counts. Libraries were prepared by immunoSEQ multiplex PCR; TCRdb keeps only in-frame clonotypes and omits some of them. D and trimming were read from the DNA, whereas the V and J calls and clone size are those reported in that table. The profile shows approximately 270,000 clones, roughly 89% of them singletons. Germline assignment: CDR1 MNHNY and CDR2 SVGAGI (reference sequence). The CDR3 covers 15 residues. Trimming removed 2 bases from V and 2 bases from J; junction bases left unmatched: 6. The V gene is TRBV6-6, the J gene TRBJ2-7, with 7 bases identical to TRBD2. This TCR derives from a man aged 50 or older with acute or convalescent COVID-19. Sequences were obtained from peripheral blood. The CDR3 reads CASSYGIAGPYEQYF. The CDR3 bases are TGTGCCAGCAGTTACGGGATAGCGGGTCCCTACGAGCAGTACTTC.